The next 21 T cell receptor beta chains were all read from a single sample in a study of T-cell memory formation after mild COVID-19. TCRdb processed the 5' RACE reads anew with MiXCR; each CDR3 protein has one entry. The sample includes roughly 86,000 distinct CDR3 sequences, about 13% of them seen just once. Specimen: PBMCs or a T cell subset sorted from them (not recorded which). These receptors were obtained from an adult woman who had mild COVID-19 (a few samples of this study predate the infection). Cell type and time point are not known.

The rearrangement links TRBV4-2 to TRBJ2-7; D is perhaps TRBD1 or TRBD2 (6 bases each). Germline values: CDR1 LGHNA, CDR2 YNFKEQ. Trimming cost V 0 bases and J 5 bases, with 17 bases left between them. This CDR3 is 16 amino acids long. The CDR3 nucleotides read TGTGCCAGCAGCCAAGAAAGGGGGGTTGGGTTCCACGAGCAGTACTTC. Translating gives CASSQERGVGFHEQYF.

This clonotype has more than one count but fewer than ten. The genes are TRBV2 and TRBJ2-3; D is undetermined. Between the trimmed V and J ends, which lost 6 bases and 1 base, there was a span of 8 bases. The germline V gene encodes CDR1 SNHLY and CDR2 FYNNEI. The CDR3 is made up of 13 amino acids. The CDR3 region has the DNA TGTGCCAGCAGGGGTAGAGGCACAGATACGCAGTATTTT. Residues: CASRGRGTDTQYF.

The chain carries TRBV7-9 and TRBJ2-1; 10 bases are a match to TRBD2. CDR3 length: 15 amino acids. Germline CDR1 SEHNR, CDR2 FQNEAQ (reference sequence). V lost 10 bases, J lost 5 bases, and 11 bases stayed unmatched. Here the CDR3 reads CATKIVSGRDNEQFF. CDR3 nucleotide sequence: TGTGCCACCAAAATTGTGAGCGGGAGGGACAATGAGCAGTTCTTC.

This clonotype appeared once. CDR3 in amino acids: CATSRARSNQPQHF. In DNA form, the CDR3 reads TGTGCCACCAGCAGAGCTAGGAGCAATCAGCCCCAGCATTTT. The chain employs TRBV15 and TRBJ1-5, with no clear D. V dropped 1 base and J dropped 1 base, with 5 bases sitting between them. CDR1 is LNHNV and CDR2 is YYDKDF in the germline V gene (reference sequence). The CDR3 loop spans 14 amino acids.

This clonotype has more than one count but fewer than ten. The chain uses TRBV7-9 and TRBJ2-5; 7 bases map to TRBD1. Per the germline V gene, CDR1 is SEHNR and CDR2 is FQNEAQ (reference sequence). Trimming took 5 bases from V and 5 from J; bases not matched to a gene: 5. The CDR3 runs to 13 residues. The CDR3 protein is CASSQAGGETQYF. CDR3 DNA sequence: TGTGCCAGCAGCCAAGCAGGGGGTGAGACCCAGTACTTC.

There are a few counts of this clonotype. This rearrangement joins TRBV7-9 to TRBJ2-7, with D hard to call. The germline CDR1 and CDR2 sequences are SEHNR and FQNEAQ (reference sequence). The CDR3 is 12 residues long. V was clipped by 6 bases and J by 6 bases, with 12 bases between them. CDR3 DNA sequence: TGTGCCAGCAGGGACGGAGTCAGCGAGCAGTACTTC. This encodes CASRDGVSEQYF. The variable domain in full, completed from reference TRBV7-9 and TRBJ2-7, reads DTGVSQNPRHKITKRGQNVTFRCDPISEHNRLYWYRQTLGQGPEFLTYFQNEAQLEKSRLLSDRFSAERPKGSFSTLEIQRTEQGDSAMYLCASRDGVSEQYFGPGTRLTVT.

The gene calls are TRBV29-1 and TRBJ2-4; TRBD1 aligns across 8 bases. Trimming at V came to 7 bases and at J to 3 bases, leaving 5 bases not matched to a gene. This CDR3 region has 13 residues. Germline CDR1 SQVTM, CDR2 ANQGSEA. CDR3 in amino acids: CSAGQGDKNIQYF. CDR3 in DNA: TGCAGCGCCGGACAGGGCGACAAAAACATTCAGTACTTC. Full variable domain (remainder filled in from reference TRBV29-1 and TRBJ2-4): SAVISQKPSRDICQRGTSLTIQCQVDSQVTMMFWYRQQPGQSLTLIATANQGSEATYESGFVIDKFPISRPNLTFSTLTVSNMSPEDSSIYLCSAGQGDKNIQYFGAGTRLSVL.

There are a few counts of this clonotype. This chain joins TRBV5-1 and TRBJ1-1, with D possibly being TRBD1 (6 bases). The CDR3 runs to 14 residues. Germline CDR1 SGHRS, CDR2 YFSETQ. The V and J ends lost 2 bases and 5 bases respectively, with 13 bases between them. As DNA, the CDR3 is TGCGCCAGCAGCTTAAGGGGGGCGAGTACTGAAGCTTTCTTT. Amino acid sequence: CASSLRGASTEAFF.

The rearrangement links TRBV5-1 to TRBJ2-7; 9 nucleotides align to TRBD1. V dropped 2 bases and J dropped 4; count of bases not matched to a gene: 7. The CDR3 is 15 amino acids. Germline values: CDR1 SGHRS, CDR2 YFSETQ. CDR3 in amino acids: CASSFTGTGLYEQYF. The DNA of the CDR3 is TGCGCCAGCAGCTTCACCGGGACAGGGCTTTACGAGCAGTACTTC.

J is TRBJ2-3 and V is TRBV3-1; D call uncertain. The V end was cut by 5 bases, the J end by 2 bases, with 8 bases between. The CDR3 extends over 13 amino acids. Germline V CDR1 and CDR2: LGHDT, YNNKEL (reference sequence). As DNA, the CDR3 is TGTGCCAGCAGCGAACCCCCCACAGATACGCAGTATTTT. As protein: CASSEPPTDTQYF.

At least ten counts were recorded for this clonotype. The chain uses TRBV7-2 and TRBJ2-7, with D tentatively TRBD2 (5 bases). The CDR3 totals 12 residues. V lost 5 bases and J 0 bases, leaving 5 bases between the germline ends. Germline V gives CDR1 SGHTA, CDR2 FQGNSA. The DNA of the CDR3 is TGTGCCAGCAGCGGGAGCTCCTACGAGCAGTACTTC. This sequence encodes CASSGSSYEQYF.

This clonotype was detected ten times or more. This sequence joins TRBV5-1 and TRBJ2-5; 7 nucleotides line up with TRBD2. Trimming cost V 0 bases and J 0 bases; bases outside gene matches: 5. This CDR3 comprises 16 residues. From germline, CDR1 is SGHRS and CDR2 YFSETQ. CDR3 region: CASSLELGGYQETQYF. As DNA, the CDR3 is TGCGCCAGCAGCTTGGAGCTGGGGGGGTACCAAGAGACCCAGTACTTC. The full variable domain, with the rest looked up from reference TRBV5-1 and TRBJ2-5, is KAGVTQTPRYLIKTRGQQVTLSCSPISGHRSVSWYQQTPGQGLQFLFEYFSETQRNKGNFPGRFSGRQFSNSRSEMNVSTLELGDSALYLCASSLELGGYQETQYFGPGTRLLVL.

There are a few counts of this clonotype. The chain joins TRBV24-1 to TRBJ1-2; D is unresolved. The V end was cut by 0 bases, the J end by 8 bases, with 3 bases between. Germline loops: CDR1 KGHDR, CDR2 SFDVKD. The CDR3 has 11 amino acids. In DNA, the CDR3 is TGTGCCACCAGTGATTTGTTGGGCTACACCTTC. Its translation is CATSDLLGYTF.

This CDR3 reads CASSLEGLRQETQYF. CDR3 nucleotide sequence: TGTGCCAGCAGCTTAGAGGGCCTGAGGCAAGAGACCCAGTACTTC. The V gene is TRBV7-8, the J gene TRBJ2-5, with D unclear. The CDR3 consists of 15 residues. Germline-derived CDR1 and CDR2 are SGHVS and FQNEAQ. Trimming removed 1 base from V and 2 bases from J, with 11 bases in between.

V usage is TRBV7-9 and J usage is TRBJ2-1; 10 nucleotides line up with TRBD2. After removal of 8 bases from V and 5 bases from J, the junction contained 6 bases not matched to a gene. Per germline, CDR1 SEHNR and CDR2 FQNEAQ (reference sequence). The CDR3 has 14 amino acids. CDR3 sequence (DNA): TGTGCCAGCTACGGACTAGCGGTCCACAATGAGCAGTTCTTC. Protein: CASYGLAVHNEQFF.

CDR3 loop: CASSSLYQGEDTEAFF. The CDR3 nucleotides read TGTGCCAGCAGCTCCTTATATCAGGGGGAGGACACTGAAGCTTTCTTT. The chain uses TRBV7-6 and TRBJ1-1; TRBD1 agrees at 7 bases. V lost 4 bases to trimming and J lost 3 bases; unmatched junction nucleotides: 11. CDR3 length: 16 amino acids. The germline V gene encodes CDR1 SGHVS and CDR2 FNYEAQ.

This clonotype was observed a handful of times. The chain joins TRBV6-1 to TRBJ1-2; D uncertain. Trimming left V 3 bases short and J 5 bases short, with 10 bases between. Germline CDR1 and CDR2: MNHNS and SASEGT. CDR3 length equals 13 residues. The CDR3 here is CASSDMTVYGYTF. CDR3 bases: TGTGCCAGCAGTGATATGACGGTTTATGGCTACACCTTC.

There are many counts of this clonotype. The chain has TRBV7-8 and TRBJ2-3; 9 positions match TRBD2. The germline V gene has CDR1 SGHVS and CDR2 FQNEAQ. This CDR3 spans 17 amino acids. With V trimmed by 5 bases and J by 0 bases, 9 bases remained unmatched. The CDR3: CASSGWTGTSSTDTQYF. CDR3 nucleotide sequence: TGTGCCAGCAGCGGATGGACCGGGACTAGCAGCACAGATACGCAGTATTTT.

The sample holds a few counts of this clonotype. The CDR3 DNA is TGTGCCAGCACCCTAGACAGGGGGAATCGGTACGAGCAGTACTTC. This translates into CASTLDRGNRYEQYF. The chain has TRBV12-3 or TRBV12-4 and TRBJ2-7, with 9 nucleotides matching TRBD1. The CDR3 totals 15 residues. V shed 7 bases, J shed 4 bases, and the junction held 11 bases outside the gene matches.

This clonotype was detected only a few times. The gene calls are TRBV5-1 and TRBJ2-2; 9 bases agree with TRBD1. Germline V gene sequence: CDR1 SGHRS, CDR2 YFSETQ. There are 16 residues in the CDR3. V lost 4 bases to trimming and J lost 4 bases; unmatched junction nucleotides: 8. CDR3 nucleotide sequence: TGCGCCAGCAGCCACCGACAGGGGGGATTCACCGGGGAGCTGTTTTTT. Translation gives CASSHRQGGFTGELFF. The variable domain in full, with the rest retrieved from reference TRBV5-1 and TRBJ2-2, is KAGVTQTPRYLIKTRGQQVTLSCSPISGHRSVSWYQQTPGQGLQFLFEYFSETQRNKGNFPGRFSGRQFSNSRSEMNVSTLELGDSALYLCASSHRQGGFTGELFFGEGSRLTVL.

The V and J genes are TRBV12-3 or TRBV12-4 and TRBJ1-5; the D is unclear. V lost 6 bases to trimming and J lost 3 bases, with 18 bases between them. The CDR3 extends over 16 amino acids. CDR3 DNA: TGTGCCAGCAGCCTGGACGCCCCGGTCCACAATCAGCCCCAGCATTTT. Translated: CASSLDAPVHNQPQHF.